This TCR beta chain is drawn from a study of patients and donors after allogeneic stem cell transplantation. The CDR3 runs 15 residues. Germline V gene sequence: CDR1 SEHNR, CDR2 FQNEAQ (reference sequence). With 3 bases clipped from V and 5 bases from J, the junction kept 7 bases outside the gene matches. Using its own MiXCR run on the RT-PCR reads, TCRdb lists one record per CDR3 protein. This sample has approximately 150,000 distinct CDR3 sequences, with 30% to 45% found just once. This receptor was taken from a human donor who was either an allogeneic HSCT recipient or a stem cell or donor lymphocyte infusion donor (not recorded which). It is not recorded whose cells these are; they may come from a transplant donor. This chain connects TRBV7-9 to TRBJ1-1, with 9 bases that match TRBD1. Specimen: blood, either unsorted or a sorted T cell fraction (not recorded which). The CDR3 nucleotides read TGTGCCAGCAGCTTCCCAGACAGGGGGAGTACTGAAGCTTTCTTT. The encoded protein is CASSFPDRGSTEAFF.